What follows is one T cell receptor (beta chain) and its context. What antigen it recognizes has not been identified. No much larger clone exists at a distance of one base, and base qualities are not known. To identify antigen-specific CD4+ T cell clonotypes by their expansion, the ViraFEST assay first stimulated PBMC with viral peptide pools and then applied TCR sequencing. After around 11 days of culture, CD4+ T cells were isolated with the EasySep CD4+ T cell isolation kit. The absence of prior SARS-CoV-2 infection in healthy vaccine recipients was confirmed by negative nucleocapsid antibodies before and after vaccination. A few million PBMC per well were cultured with roughly 10 ug/ml peptides in IMDM containing around 4.6% human AB serum, about 9.7 IU/ml IL-2 and gentamicin. On days 3 and 7, half of the culture medium was replaced with fresh IL-2-containing medium. Each peptide stimulation condition was cultured in triplicate wells unless otherwise noted. PBMC were separated from whole blood using Ficoll-Paque Plus gradient centrifugation and were then either cryopreserved at -140C or used fresh. Overlapping peptide pools spanned the spike proteins of SARS-CoV-2 and the common cold coronaviruses HCoV-NL63, HCoV-OC43 and HCoV-229E. The QIAamp micro DNA kit was used to extract genomic DNA from the cultured CD4+ T cells.

The germline V gene supplies CDR1 MDHEN and CDR2 SYDVKM. V is pruned by 4 bases and J by 2 bases, leaving 2 bases of the junction without a gene match. Measured from the cysteine to the valine, the CDR3 is 15 residues long. Only the CDR3 portion is preserved as DNA: 45 bases, with reading frame beginning at the first base. These data originate in a study of vaccination effects on CD4 cells after COVID-19 (dated by TCRdb to the early 2020s). As for the study more broadly: Two doses of either the BNT162b2 or the mRNA-1273 mRNA SARS-CoV-2 vaccine were administered to participants. In both COVID-19 convalescent patients and infection-naive vaccine recipients, the study compared SARS-CoV-2 spike-specific CD4+ TCR repertoires from before mRNA vaccination with those from after it. Altogether, around 11 COVID-19 convalescent patients and 4 SARS-CoV-2-naive healthy vaccine recipients made up the full study. Cultures from other donors in the study were sequenced using the Oncomine TCR Beta short-read assay on an Illumina iSeq 100. The full study reports these points: Both infection-induced and vaccine-induced clones contracted markedly at late post-vaccination timepoints, which is consistent with waning T cell responses. Among healthy vaccine recipients, nearly all vaccine-induced clones were SARS-CoV-2 mono-reactive, and just 1 of 255 was cross-reactive with common cold coronaviruses. The study was limited by a small number of convalescent patients, and early post-infection timepoints were lacking.

Receptor libraries were prepared by the immunoSEQ multiplex PCR assay. DNA from the cultured and isolated CD4+ T cells underwent TCR beta CDR3 sequencing. The paper's processing steps were these. The analysis removed non-productive TCR sequences, trimmed reads to the CDR3 region, and retained only CDR3s that were 7 or more amino acids long. The MANAFEST web app was used to pick out antigen-specific clonotypes by comparing their expansion in peptide wells with that in reference cultures. Positive clones required FDR<0.05 expansion versus reference and all other wells, odds ratio above 5, and frequency above 0.1% in two replicate wells. A clonotype was called cross-reactive if it was significantly expanded both in SARS-CoV-2 spike wells and in at least one common cold coronavirus spike condition. Levenshtein distance calculated with the stringdist R package was used to assess CDR3 similarity, and unrooted trees were constructed with ape in R 3.6.1. TCRdb stores this immuneACCESS table with in-frame sequences only. Part of the clones is absent; in the studies checked, under half of the shortfall reflects unresolved V genes, and no reason is known for the rest. V and J calls and clone size come straight from that table; D and trimming were deduced from the DNA. Present in this sample are 71,000 or so clones, approximately 70% of which were seen just once. Over 4% of the sample lies in the top ten.

The chain was built from TRBV28 and TRBJ2-7; 13 junctional bases match TRBD2. The sequencing here drew on CD4+ T cells from PBMCs cultured with HCoV-OC43 spike peptides, taken before COVID-19 vaccination. Per the publication, the cell subset or site label means: HCoV-OC43 spike overlapping peptide pool stimulation. The origin of this receptor is a human donor who received a COVID-19 vaccine. The sequenced DNA is TGTGCCAGCAGTTCCACTAGCGGGGGGGCCTACGAGCAGTACGTC. This gives the protein CASSSTSGGAYEQYV.